The sequence of this T cell receptor (beta chain) was determined in a study of blood T cells in healthy people across ages. V was trimmed by 1 base and J by 0 bases, leaving 4 bases between them. The CDR3 runs 14 residues. The germline CDR1 and CDR2 sequences are SQVTM and ANQGSEA. This clonotype has ten or more counts. Sample-barcoded 5' priming and a J-beta primer mix drove a second PCR of roughly 6 to 12 cycles. TCRdb recomputed calls from the 5' RACE reads with MiXCR, one row per CDR3 protein. The data contain 650,000 to 800,000 distinct CDR3 sequences, about 42% of them singletons. The sample was blood. The chain combines TRBV29-1 with TRBJ2-6, with unresolved D. The TCR originated in a man aged 60 to 75 in good health. The CDR3 DNA reads as TGCAGCGTTGAAGCGGGCTCTGGGGCCAACGTCCTGACTTTC. This encodes CSVEAGSGANVLTF. Looking up the rest from reference TRBV29-1 and TRBJ2-6 gives the full variable domain: SAVISQKPSRDICQRGTSLTIQCQVDSQVTMMFWYRQQPGQSLTLIATANQGSEATYESGFVIDKFPISRPNLTFSTLTVSNMSPEDSSIYLCSVEAGSGANVLTFGAGSRLTVL.